This T cell receptor beta chain originates from a study of blood T cells in healthy people across ages. Study-level points and caveats: Whereas aged donors had fewer naive CD4+ cells, long-lived donors had more of them and higher diversity.

Germline assignment: CDR1 SGHRS and CDR2 YFSETQ. The CDR3 length is 16 residues. Losses at the gene ends were 4 bases for V and 2 bases for J; bases not matched to a gene: 11. Then a second PCR, running roughly 7 to 12 cycles, was carried out with a sample-barcoded 5' primer and a J-beta primer mix. TCRdb re-called the 5' RACE reads with MiXCR, one entry per CDR3 protein. This table has about 640,000 distinct CDR3 sequences, approximately 59% appearing once. Peripheral blood samples of about 10 milliliters were drawn from each donor. About this clonotype itself: The target antigen is unknown.

The sequencing input was blood. The TCR sequence derives from a man in his sixties in good health. The chain recombines TRBV5-1 with TRBJ2-7, with TRBD2 matching over 8 bases. As DNA, the CDR3 is TGCGCCAGCAGCCAATTCCGGGGGGGGCCCCCCTACGAGCAGTACTTC. It translates to CASSQFRGGPPYEQYF.